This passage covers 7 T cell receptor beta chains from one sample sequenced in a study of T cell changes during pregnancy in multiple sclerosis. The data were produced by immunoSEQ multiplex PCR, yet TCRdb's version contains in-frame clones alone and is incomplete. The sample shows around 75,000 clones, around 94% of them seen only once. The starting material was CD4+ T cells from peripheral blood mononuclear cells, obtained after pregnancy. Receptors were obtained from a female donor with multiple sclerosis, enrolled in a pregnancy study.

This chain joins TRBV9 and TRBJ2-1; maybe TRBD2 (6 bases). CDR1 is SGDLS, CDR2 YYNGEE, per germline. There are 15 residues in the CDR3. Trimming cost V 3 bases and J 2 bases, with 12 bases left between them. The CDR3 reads CASSAGTAPYNEQFF. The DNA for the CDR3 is TGTGCCAGCAGCGCCGGGACTGCGCCCTACAATGAGCAGTTCTTC.

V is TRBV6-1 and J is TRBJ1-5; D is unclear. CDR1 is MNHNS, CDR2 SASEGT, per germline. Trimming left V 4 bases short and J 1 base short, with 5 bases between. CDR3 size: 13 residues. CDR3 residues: CASSAGSNQPQHF. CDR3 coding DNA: TGTGCCAGCAGTGCCGGGAGCAATCAGCCCCAGCATTTT.

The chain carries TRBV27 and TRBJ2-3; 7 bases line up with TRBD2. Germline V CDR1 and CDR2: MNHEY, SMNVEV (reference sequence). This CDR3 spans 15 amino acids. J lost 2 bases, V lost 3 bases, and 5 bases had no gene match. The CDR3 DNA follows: TGTGCCAGCAGTTTGACGGGAGGCTCCACAGATACGCAGTATTTT. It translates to CASSLTGGSTDTQYF.

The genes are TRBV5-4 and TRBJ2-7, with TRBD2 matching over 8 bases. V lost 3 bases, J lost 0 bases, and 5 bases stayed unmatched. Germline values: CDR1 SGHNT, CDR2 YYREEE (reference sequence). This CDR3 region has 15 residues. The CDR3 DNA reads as TGTGCCAGCAGCTCCCCGGGACTAGGCTCCTACGAGCAGTACTTC. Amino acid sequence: CASSSPGLGSYEQYF.

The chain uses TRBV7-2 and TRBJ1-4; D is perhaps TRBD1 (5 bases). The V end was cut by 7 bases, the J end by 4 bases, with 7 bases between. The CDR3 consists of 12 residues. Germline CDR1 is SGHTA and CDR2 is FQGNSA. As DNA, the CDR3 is TGTGCCAGCAAAGGGGTTAATGAAAAACTGTTTTTT. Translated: CASKGVNEKLFF.

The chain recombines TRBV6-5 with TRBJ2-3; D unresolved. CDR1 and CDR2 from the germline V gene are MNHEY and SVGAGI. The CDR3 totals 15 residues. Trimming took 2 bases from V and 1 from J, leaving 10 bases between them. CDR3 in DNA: TGTGCCAGCAGTTACGGGCTGGCCGGCACAGATACGCAGTATTTT. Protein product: CASSYGLAGTDTQYF.

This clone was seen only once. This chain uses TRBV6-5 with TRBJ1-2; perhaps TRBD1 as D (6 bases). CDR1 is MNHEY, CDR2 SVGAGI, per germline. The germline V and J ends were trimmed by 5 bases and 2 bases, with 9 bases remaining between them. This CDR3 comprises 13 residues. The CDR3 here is CASSLQGNYGYTF. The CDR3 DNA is TGTGCCAGCAGTCTCCAGGGGAACTATGGCTACACCTTC.